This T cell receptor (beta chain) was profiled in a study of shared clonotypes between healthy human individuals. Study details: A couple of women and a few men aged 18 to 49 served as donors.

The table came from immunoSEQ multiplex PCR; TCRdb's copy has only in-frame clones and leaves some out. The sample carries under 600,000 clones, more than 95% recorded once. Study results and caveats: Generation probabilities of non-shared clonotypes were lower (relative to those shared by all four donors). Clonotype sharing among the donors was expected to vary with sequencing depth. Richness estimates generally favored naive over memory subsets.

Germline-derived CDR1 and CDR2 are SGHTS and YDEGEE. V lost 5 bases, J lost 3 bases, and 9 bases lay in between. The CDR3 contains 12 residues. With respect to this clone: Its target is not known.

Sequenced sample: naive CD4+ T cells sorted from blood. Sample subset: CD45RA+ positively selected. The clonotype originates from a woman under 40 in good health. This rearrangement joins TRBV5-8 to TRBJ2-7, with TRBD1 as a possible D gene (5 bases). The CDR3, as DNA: TGTGCCAGCAGGCCGCAGGGCTACGAGCAGTACTTC. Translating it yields CASRPQGYEQYF.